This T cell receptor beta chain came from a study of T cell changes during pregnancy in multiple sclerosis. TCRdb's copy holds only in-frame clones and misses some; the assay was immunoSEQ multiplex PCR. This table has fewer than 85,000 clones, roughly 92% appearing once. V lost 2 bases and J 4 bases, leaving 11 bases between the germline ends. The CDR3 spans 15 residues. The V gene's germline CDR1 is SGHVS and CDR2 FNYEAQ. The TCR originated in a female donor with multiple sclerosis, enrolled in a pregnancy study. The specimen was peripheral blood, collected in the second trimester of pregnancy. The chain carries TRBV7-6 and TRBJ1-4, with D maybe TRBD1 (6 bases). The CDR3 here is CASSLRPGVNEKLFF. CDR3 nucleotides: TGTGCCAGCAGCTTAAGGCCAGGGGTTAATGAAAAACTGTTTTTT.